Listed below are T cell receptor beta chains from one sample, sequenced in a study of T cell responses to AZD1222 COVID-19 vaccine. Profiled with immunoSEQ multiplex PCR; TCRdb holds only in-frame clones, not every one. Seen here are 90,000 to 100,000 clones, roughly 86% observed once, and the top ten hold 15% to 20%. The sequencing here drew on peripheral blood, taken 28 days after the second AZD1222 dose. These receptors came from an adult who received the AZD1222 COVID-19 vaccine. Both conserved end residues are part of each CDR3. Each record gives: V gene, D gene, J gene, clone size, CDR3 protein, CDR3 DNA. A D gene is named only where the DNA matches it firmly. The listing skips clone size in some rows; elsewhere it reads once, few, many or a size class.

v_call: TRBV11-3
d_call: TRBD2
j_call: TRBJ2-3
clone_size: -
cdr3_aa: CASSGGVLAGEDTQYF
cdr3_nt: TGTGCCAGCAGCGGAGGAGTACTAGCGGGAGAAGATACGCAGTATTTT

v_call: TRBV2
d_call: -
j_call: TRBJ2-5
clone_size: -
cdr3_aa: CASTFGPSGQTQYF
cdr3_nt: TGTGCCAGCACTTTCGGCCCTTCAGGGCAGACCCAGTACTTC

v_call: TRBV21-1
d_call: -
j_call: TRBJ2-4
clone_size: -
cdr3_aa: CASSKVGSGVAKNIQYF
cdr3_nt: TGTGCCAGCAGCAAAGTTGGTAGCGGGGTAGCCAAAAACATTCAGTACTTC

v_call: TRBV7-8
d_call: -
j_call: TRBJ1-3
clone_size: -
cdr3_aa: CASSFTMGGNTIYF
cdr3_nt: TGTGCCAGCAGCTTTACTATGGGAGGAAACACCATATATTTT

v_call: TRBV3-1/TRBV3-2
d_call: -
j_call: TRBJ1-1
clone_size: -
cdr3_aa: CASNRDGQTEAFF
cdr3_nt: TGTGCCAGCAACCGGGACGGCCAAACTGAAGCTTTCTTT

v_call: TRBV25-1
d_call: -
j_call: TRBJ2-7
clone_size: -
cdr3_aa: CASSEGDEQYF
cdr3_nt: TGTGCCAGCAGTGAAGGGGACGAGCAGTACTTC

v_call: TRBV7-9
d_call: -
j_call: TRBJ2-2
clone_size: -
cdr3_aa: CASPRGPGNTGELFF
cdr3_nt: TGTGCCAGCCCCCGAGGGCCCGGGAACACCGGGGAGCTGTTTTTT

v_call: TRBV5-1
d_call: TRBD1
j_call: TRBJ1-6
clone_size: once
cdr3_aa: CASGTVGSPLHF
cdr3_nt: TGCGCCAGCGGGACAGTTGGTTCACCCCTCCACTTT

v_call: TRBV28
d_call: -
j_call: TRBJ2-2
clone_size: -
cdr3_aa: CASSPFLFRAGAQGGELFF
cdr3_nt: TGTGCCAGCAGCCCTTTTCTATTCCGGGCCGGAGCGCAGGGCGGGGAGCTGTTTTTT

v_call: TRBV6-5
d_call: -
j_call: TRBJ1-5
clone_size: few
cdr3_aa: CASSYRRDLKGQPQHF
cdr3_nt: TGTGCCAGCAGTTACAGAAGGGACTTGAAGGGTCAGCCCCAGCATTTT

v_call: TRBV6-5
d_call: TRBD2
j_call: TRBJ2-7
clone_size: -
cdr3_aa: CASRLETSGSYEQYF
cdr3_nt: TGTGCCAGCAGGCTTGAGACTAGCGGGAGCTACGAGCAGTACTTC

v_call: TRBV30
d_call: -
j_call: TRBJ1-3
clone_size: once
cdr3_aa: CACQQELGNTIYF
cdr3_nt: TGTGCCTGCCAACAGGAACTAGGAAACACCATATATTTT

v_call: TRBV10-1
d_call: TRBD2
j_call: TRBJ2-3
clone_size: -
cdr3_aa: CASTAGAGDTQYF
cdr3_nt: TGCGCCAGCACAGCGGGAGCGGGAGATACGCAGTATTTT

v_call: TRBV18
d_call: -
j_call: TRBJ2-7
clone_size: -
cdr3_aa: CASSPNRQGTYEQYF
cdr3_nt: TGTGCCAGCTCACCAAATAGGCAGGGTACCTACGAGCAGTACTTC

v_call: TRBV18
d_call: -
j_call: TRBJ1-1
clone_size: -
cdr3_aa: CASSPSVNTEAFF
cdr3_nt: TGTGCCAGCTCACCATCAGTGAACACTGAAGCTTTCTTT

v_call: TRBV3-1/TRBV3-2
d_call: -
j_call: TRBJ2-3
clone_size: -
cdr3_aa: CASSPIRTSTDTQYF
cdr3_nt: TGTGCCAGCAGCCCAATCCGGACTAGCACAGATACGCAGTATTTT

v_call: TRBV12-3/TRBV12-4
d_call: -
j_call: TRBJ1-2
clone_size: -
cdr3_aa: CASSLHGTSGYTF
cdr3_nt: TGTGCCAGCAGTTTACACGGGACGTCCGGCTACACCTTC

v_call: TRBV7-6
d_call: -
j_call: TRBJ1-3
clone_size: -
cdr3_aa: CASSLTGTGNTIYF
cdr3_nt: TGTGCCAGCAGCCTAACAGGGACTGGAAACACCATATATTTT

v_call: TRBV7-2
d_call: -
j_call: TRBJ1-2
clone_size: -
cdr3_aa: CASSFPAASYGYTF
cdr3_nt: TGTGCCAGCAGCTTCCCGGCAGCAAGCTATGGCTACACCTTC

v_call: TRBV28
d_call: TRBD2
j_call: TRBJ2-7
clone_size: -
cdr3_aa: CASSSPRGGGSYEQYF
cdr3_nt: TGTGCCAGCAGTTCCCCCCGCGGCGGGGGCTCCTACGAGCAGTACTTC

v_call: TRBV7-2
d_call: -
j_call: TRBJ2-1
clone_size: -
cdr3_aa: CASSWMEADEQFF
cdr3_nt: TGTGCCAGCAGCTGGATGGAAGCGGATGAGCAGTTCTTC

v_call: TRBV7-9
d_call: -
j_call: TRBJ1-1
clone_size: -
cdr3_aa: CASSLTGTLNTEAFF
cdr3_nt: TGTGCCAGCAGCCTTACCGGGACACTGAACACTGAAGCTTTCTTT

v_call: TRBV4-1
d_call: TRBD1
j_call: TRBJ1-1
clone_size: -
cdr3_aa: CASSRETGLNTEAFF
cdr3_nt: TGCGCCAGCAGCCGGGAGACAGGGTTGAACACTGAAGCTTTCTTT

v_call: TRBV6-1
d_call: -
j_call: TRBJ2-4
clone_size: -
cdr3_aa: CASSEALPGQNIQYF
cdr3_nt: TGTGCCAGCAGTGAAGCGCTTCCGGGACAAAACATTCAGTACTTC

v_call: TRBV3-1/TRBV3-2
d_call: -
j_call: TRBJ1-5
clone_size: -
cdr3_aa: CASSQGSRSNQPQHF
cdr3_nt: TGTGCCAGCAGCCAAGGTTCCAGGTCCAATCAGCCCCAGCATTTT

v_call: TRBV6-6
d_call: TRBD1
j_call: TRBJ1-4
clone_size: -
cdr3_aa: CASGQGADEKLFF
cdr3_nt: TGTGCCAGCGGCCAGGGGGCGGATGAAAAACTGTTTTTT

v_call: TRBV2
d_call: TRBD1
j_call: TRBJ2-5
clone_size: -
cdr3_aa: CASSGLQGGETQYF
cdr3_nt: TGTGCCAGCAGTGGGCTACAGGGGGGAGAGACCCAGTACTTC